The 9 T cell receptor beta chains presented below share a single source sample, sequenced in a study of T-cell reconstitution after alpha-beta-depleted transplantation in children. Construction of the TCRbeta library involved unique molecular identifiers. TCRdb passed the PCR reads through MiXCR, listing each CDR3 protein once. The profile covers about 610,000 distinct CDR3 sequences, with under 12% appearing a single time and 4% to 5% taken by the ten largest. Material: PBMCs from the stem cell graft donor, obtained from the stem cell graft. These receptors were obtained from a human donor who donated a stem cell graft to a child with acute myeloid leukemia.

The chain couples TRBV7-2 to TRBJ2-1, with TRBD2 identical over 13 bases. V lost 4 bases to trimming and J lost 4 bases; unmatched junction nucleotides: 7. CDR3 length: 17 residues. From germline, CDR1 is SGHTA and CDR2 FQGNSA. DNA for the CDR3: TGTGCCAGCAGCTCCGCCGGGACTAGCGGGGATTACAATGAGCAGTTCTTC. Amino acids: CASSSAGTSGDYNEQFF.

The chain carries TRBV3-1 and TRBJ2-7; 7 bases are shared with TRBD1. Trimming cost V 4 bases and J 9 bases; bases outside gene matches: 12. Germline V gene lookup returns CDR1 LGHDT and CDR2 YNNKEL (reference sequence). The CDR3 spans 14 residues. CDR3 region: CASSPTDTGDGQYF. The CDR3 nucleotides are TGTGCCAGCAGCCCGACAGACACAGGGGACGGGCAGTACTTC.

This clonotype was counted ten times or more. The V call is TRBV20-1, the J call TRBJ1-2; no reliable D call. The V end lost 1 base, the J end lost 1 base, and 7 bases lay between the germline ends. The germline CDR1 and CDR2 sequences are DFQATT and SNEGSKA (reference sequence). This CDR3 region has 13 residues. CDR3 DNA: TGCAGTGCTAGAGGCCCGGATAACTATGGCTACACCTTC. Its protein is CSARGPDNYGYTF.

This clonotype was counted at least ten times. V usage is TRBV29-1 and J usage is TRBJ2-1; 10 bases are shared with TRBD1. The CDR3 length is 13 residues. The V segment lost 7 bases and the J segment 6 bases; nucleotides outside the gene matches: 6. Germline V gene lookup returns CDR1 SQVTM and CDR2 ANQGSEA. CDR3 sequence (DNA): TGCAGCGCCCCGGGACAGGGGTTCAATGAGCAGTTCTTC. It specifies CSAPGQGFNEQFF.

This clonotype was detected ten times or more. The chain is built from TRBV9 and TRBJ1-4; tentatively, D is TRBD1 (5 bases). The CDR3 runs 15 residues. V dropped 4 bases and J dropped 6 bases, with 16 bases sitting between them. The germline V gene has CDR1 SGDLS and CDR2 YYNGEE. The CDR3 DNA is TGTGCCAGCAGCTCTCGACAGTCTTCAGATGAAAAACTGTTTTTT. As protein: CASSSRQSSDEKLFF.

Points on this clonotype: This may be a read error, as it is one base from a much larger clone. CDR3 residues: CTIKGQNTEAFF. Here the CDR3 DNA reads TGCACCATCAAGGGTCAGAACACTGAAGCTTTCTTT. The chain uses TRBV29-1 and TRBJ1-1; no definite D call. Looked up from germline, CDR1 is SQVTM and CDR2 is ANQGSEA. The CDR3 is 12 amino acids.

The sample holds a few counts of this clonotype. The gene calls are TRBV12-3 or TRBV12-4 and TRBJ2-7, with D tentatively TRBD1 (6 bases). This CDR3 has 14 amino acids. The V gene lost 3 bases and the J gene lost 3 bases, with 12 bases spanning the gap. CDR3 residues: CASSFRDRSYEQYF. The CDR3 DNA follows: TGTGCCAGCAGTTTCCGAGACAGGAGCTACGAGCAGTACTTC.

This clonotype was observed many times. V is TRBV5-1 and J is TRBJ2-3; 12 bases map to TRBD2. With 0 bases clipped from V and 4 bases from J, the junction kept 6 bases outside the gene matches. CDR3 length: 17 amino acids. The V gene's germline CDR1 is SGHRS and CDR2 YFSETQ. The CDR3 sequence: CASSLAALAGGSDTQYF. The CDR3 DNA is TGCGCCAGCAGCTTGGCCGCGCTAGCGGGAGGGTCAGATACGCAGTATTTT.

This rearrangement joins TRBV19 to TRBJ2-7; D assignment may be TRBD1 or TRBD2 (5 bases each). V lost 3 bases, J lost 0 bases, and 12 bases lay in between. Germline V CDR1 and CDR2: LNHDA, SQIVND (reference sequence). This CDR3 is built from 15 residues. DNA of the CDR3: TGTGCCAGTAGTATCTTCCGGGACGGCTCCTACGAGCAGTACTTC. As protein: CASSIFRDGSYEQYF.